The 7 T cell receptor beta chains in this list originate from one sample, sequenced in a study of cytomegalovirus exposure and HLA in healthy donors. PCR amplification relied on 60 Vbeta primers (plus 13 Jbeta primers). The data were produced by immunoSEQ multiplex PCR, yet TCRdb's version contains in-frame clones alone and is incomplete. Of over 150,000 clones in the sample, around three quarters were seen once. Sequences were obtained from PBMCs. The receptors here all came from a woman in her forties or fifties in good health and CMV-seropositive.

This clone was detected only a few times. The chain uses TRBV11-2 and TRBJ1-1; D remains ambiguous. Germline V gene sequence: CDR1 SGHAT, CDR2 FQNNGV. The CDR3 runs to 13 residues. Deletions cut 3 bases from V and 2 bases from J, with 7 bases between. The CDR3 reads CASSFRGNTEAFF. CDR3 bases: TGTGCCAGCAGCTTTCGCGGCAACACTGAAGCTTTCTTT. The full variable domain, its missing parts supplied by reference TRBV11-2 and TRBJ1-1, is EAGVAQSPRYKIIEKRQSVAFWCNPISGHATLYWYQQILGQGPKLLIQFQNNGVVDDSQLPKDRFSAERLKGVDSTLKIQPAKLEDSAVYLCASSFRGNTEAFFGQGTRLTVV.

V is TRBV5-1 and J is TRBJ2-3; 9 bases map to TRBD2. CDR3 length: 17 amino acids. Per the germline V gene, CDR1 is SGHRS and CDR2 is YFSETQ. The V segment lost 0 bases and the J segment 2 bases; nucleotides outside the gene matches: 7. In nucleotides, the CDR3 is TGCGCCAGCAGCTTGGGATTAGCGGGGGACCTCACAGATACGCAGTATTTT. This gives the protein CASSLGLAGDLTDTQYF.

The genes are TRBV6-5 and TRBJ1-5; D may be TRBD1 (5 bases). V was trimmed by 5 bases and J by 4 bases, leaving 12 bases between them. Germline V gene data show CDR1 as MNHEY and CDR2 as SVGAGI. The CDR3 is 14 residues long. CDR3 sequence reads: CASSGQGGNQPQHF. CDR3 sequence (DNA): TGTGCCAGCAGTGGGCAGGGAGGGAATCAGCCCCAGCATTTT.

The CDR3, as DNA: TGTGCCAGCAGGGAGGCACGGAGAGAGACCCAGTACTTC. This gives the protein CASREARRETQYF. The chain is built from TRBV28 and TRBJ2-5, with D maybe TRBD2 (5 bases). The CDR3 sequence is 13 residues long. Trimming took off 6 bases at V and 4 bases at J, with 12 bases between the two ends. Germline-derived CDR1 and CDR2 are MDHEN and SYDVKM.

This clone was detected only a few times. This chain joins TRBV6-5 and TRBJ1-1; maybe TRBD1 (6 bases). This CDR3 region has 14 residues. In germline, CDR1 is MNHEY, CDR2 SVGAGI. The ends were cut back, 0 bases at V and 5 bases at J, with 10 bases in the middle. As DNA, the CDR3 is TGTGCCAGCAGTTACTCCGGCAGGGGTACTGAAGCTTTCTTT. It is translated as CASSYSGRGTEAFF.

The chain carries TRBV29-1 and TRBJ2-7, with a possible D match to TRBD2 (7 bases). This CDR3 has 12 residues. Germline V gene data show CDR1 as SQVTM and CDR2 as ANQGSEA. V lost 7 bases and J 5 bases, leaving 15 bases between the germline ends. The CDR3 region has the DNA TGCAGCGGGGGGGGGCCCTCGGACGAGCAGTACTTC. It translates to CSGGGPSDEQYF.

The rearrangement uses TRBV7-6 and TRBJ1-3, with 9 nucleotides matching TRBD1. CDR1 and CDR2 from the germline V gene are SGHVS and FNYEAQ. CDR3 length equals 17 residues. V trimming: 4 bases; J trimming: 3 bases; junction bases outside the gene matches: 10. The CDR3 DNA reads TGTGCCAGCAGCTCAACCGGGACAGGGACTCGTGGAAACACCATATATTTT. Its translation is CASSSTGTGTRGNTIYF.